The present TCR beta chain was sequenced within a study of control samples from healthy donors and cancer patients. Using immunoSEQ multiplex PCR, the repertoire was profiled, and TCRdb retains in-frame clones only, with some absent. The listing contains about 190,000 clones. The CDR3 consists of 15 residues. V lost 1 base and J lost 0, with 9 bases in between. The germline V gene encodes CDR1 LNHDA and CDR2 SQIVND (reference sequence). The chain recombines TRBV19 with TRBJ1-1, with D possibly TRBD1 on 6 matching bases. The sequence was collected from a woman aged 25 to 39 in good health. The sequenced material came from blood. The CDR3 DNA sequence: TGTGCCAGTAGTATAGCTGGACAGATGAACACTGAAGCTTTCTTT. This translates into CASSIAGQMNTEAFF.